One and the same sample provided the 2 T cell receptor beta chains below, sequenced in a study of cytomegalovirus exposure and HLA in healthy donors. The PCR contained 60 Vbeta and 13 Jbeta primers. Produced via immunoSEQ multiplex PCR; TCRdb's table is partial and in-frame only. The sample records around 120,000 clones, around four fifths being singletons. The specimen sequenced was PBMCs. Receptors originate from a woman between 40 and 55 years old in good health and CMV-seropositive.

The table lists this clone with a count of one. The junction shows a germline mismatch at one end, possibly a read error. The chain has TRBV9 and TRBJ2-2; the D gene is possibly TRBD2 (6 bases). This CDR3 has 14 residues. Germline V lookup: CDR1 SGDLS, CDR2 YYNGEE. CDR3 loop: CASSSRLETGGLFF. CDR3 DNA: TGTGCCAGCAGCTCGAGACTAGAAACCGGGGGGCTGTTTTTT.

V and J are TRBV7-2 and TRBJ1-1; the match to TRBD1 covers 7 bases. V lost 4 bases to trimming and J lost 4 bases; unmatched junction nucleotides: 9. The CDR3 runs to 15 residues. Germline lookup yields CDR1 SGHTA and CDR2 FQGNSA. The CDR3 loop is CASSSSGGGRTEAFF. As DNA, the CDR3 is TGTGCCAGCAGCTCTTCGGGAGGGGGCCGCACTGAAGCTTTCTTT.